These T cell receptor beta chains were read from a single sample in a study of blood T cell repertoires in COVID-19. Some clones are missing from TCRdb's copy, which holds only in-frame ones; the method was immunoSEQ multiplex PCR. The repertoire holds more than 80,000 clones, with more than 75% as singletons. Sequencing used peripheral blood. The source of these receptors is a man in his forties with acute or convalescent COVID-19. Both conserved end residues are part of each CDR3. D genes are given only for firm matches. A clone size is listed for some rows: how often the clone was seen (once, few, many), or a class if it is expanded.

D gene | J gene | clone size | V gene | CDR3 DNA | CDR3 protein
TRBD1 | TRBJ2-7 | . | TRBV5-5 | TGTGCCAGCAGCTTGGTCTCGTCAGGGGGCCTGTTAGTCCACGAGCAGTACTTC | CASSLVSSGGLLVHEQYF
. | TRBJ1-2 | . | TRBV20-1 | TGCAGTGCTAGTCTGGGGCAGGTGGGCTACACCTTC | CSASLGQVGYTF
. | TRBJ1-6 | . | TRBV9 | TGTGCCAGCAGCGTACGCGGGGAGGGCTCACCCCTCCACTTT | CASSVRGEGSPLHF
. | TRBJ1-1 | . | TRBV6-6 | TGTGCCAGCAGTATCCGGGTTCCGAACACTGAAGCTTTCTTT | CASSIRVPNTEAFF
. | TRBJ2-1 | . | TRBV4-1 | TGCGCCAGCAGCCAAGTAGGGGGGGGATACAATGAGCAGTTCTTC | CASSQVGGGYNEQFF
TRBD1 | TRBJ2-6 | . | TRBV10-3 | TGTGCCATCAGTTCCGGGACAGGGGATACTGGGGCCAACGTCCTGACTTTC | CAISSGTGDTGANVLTF
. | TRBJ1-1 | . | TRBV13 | TGTGCCAGCAGCCTCTACGGGGGCACTGAAGCTTTCTTT | CASSLYGGTEAFF
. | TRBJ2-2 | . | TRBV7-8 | TGTGCCAGCAGCCCCCGGACTGATTACCTTCGGGAGCTGTTTTTT | CASSPRTDYLRELFF
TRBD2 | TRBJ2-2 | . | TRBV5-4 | TGTGCCAGCAGCCCCCGAGGGAGGGTGAACACCGGGGAGCTGTTTTTT | CASSPRGRVNTGELFF
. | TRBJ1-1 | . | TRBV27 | TGTGCCAGCAGTTTATCCCCCTGGGAGATGAACACTGAAGCTTTCTTT | CASSLSPWEMNTEAFF
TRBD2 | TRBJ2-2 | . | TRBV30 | TGTGCCTGGAGTCTAGGACTAGCGAACACCGGGGAGCTGTTTTTT | CAWSLGLANTGELFF
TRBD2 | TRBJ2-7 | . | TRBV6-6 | TGTGCCAGCAGTTACGGTGCTAGCGGGATCTACGAGCAGTACTTC | CASSYGASGIYEQYF
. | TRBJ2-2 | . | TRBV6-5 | TGTGCCAGCAGACCAGGGTATTCGACCGGGGAGCTGTTTTTT | CASRPGYSTGELFF
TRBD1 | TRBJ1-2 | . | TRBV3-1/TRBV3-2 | TGTGCCAGCAGCTTGGGACAGCACTATGGCTACACCTTC | CASSLGQHYGYTF
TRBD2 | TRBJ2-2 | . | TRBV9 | TGTGCCAGCAGCGTGGACTCCGGGACTAGTAGCACCGGGGAGCTGTTTTTT | CASSVDSGTSSTGELFF
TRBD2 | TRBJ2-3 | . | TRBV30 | TGTGCCTGGAGTTTAGGCCTAGCGGGGGGAGGGGATACGCAGTATTTT | CAWSLGLAGGGDTQYF
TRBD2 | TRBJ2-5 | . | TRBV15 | TGTGCCACCAGCGCACTAGCGCCTCGGGGAGAGACCCAGTACTTC | CATSALAPRGETQYF
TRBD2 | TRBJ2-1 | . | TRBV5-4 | TGTGCCAGCACCCCTTTAGCGGGGGACCACAATGAGCAGTTCTTC | CASTPLAGDHNEQFF
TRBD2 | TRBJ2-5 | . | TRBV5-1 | TGCGCCAGCAGCTTGAGGTCGGGGGGGCCGTACCAAGAGACCCAGTACTTC | CASSLRSGGPYQETQYF
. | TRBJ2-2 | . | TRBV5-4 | TGTGCCAGCAGCTTGGGGGCAGGGGCCCACACCGGGGAGCTGTTTTTT | CASSLGAGAHTGELFF
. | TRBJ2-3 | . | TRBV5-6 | TGTGCCAGCAGCTTGCGTACGGGAGTGGGCACAGATACGCAGTATTTT | CASSLRTGVGTDTQYF
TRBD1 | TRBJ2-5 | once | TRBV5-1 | TGCGCCAGCAGACTGCTCTGGACAGGCCTCTTCCAAGAGACCCAGTACTTC | CASRLLWTGLFQETQYF
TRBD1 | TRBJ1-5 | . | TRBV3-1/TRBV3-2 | TGTGCCAGCAGCGTAACAGGGGGCGCGAATCAGCCCCAGCATTTT | CASSVTGGANQPQHF
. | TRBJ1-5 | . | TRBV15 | TGTGCCACCAGCAGTAGACAGACCAATCAGCCCCAGCATTTT | CATSSRQTNQPQHF
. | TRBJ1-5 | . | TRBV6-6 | TGTGCCAGCAGTCTGGCATACGATCAGCCCCAGCATTTT | CASSLAYDQPQHF
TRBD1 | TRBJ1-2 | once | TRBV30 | TGTGCCTGCCCCTACGGGACAGCTAACTATGGCTACACCTTC | CACPYGTANYGYTF
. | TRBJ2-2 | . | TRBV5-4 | TGTGCCAGCAGCAAACCCGGACTAAGCGCCGGGAACACCGGGGAGCTGTTTTTT | CASSKPGLSAGNTGELFF
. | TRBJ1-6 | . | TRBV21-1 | TGTGCCAGCAGCAAAGGGGGACAGGGTAGGAATTCACCCCTCCACTTT | CASSKGGQGRNSPLHF
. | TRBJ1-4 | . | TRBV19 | TGTGCCAGTAGTATGGTTGGGGCTGATGAAAAACTGTTTTTT | CASSMVGADEKLFF
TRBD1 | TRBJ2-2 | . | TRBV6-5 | TGTGCCAGCAGGTTTCAGGGGGCGGACACCGGGGAGCTGTTTTTT | CASRFQGADTGELFF
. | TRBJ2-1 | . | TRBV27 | TGTGCCAGCAGCCTCTCGAACACCGAGCAGTTCTTC | CASSLSNTEQFF
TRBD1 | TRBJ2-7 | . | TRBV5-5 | TGTGCCAGCAGCTTGGCGGGGACAGGCCACTATTCCTACGAGCAGTACTTC | CASSLAGTGHYSYEQYF
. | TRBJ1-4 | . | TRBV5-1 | TGCGCCAGCAGCTCCGCCGGGGGGTTGGACGAAAAACTGTTTTTT | CASSSAGGLDEKLFF
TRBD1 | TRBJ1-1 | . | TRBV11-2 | TGTGCCAGCAGCCTCGACAGGGCGGGGGCTTTCTTT | CASSLDRAGAFF
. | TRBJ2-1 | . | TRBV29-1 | TGCAGCGTTGAGGGGGACTCCCGTGTTGAGCAGTTCTTC | CSVEGDSRVEQFF
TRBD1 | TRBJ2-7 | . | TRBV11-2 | TGTGCCAGCAGCTTATTACAGGGGGCGAACGAGCAGTACTTC | CASSLLQGANEQYF
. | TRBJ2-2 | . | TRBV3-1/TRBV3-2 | TGTGCCAGCAGCCAAGATCGTGACACCGGGGAGCTGTTTTTT | CASSQDRDTGELFF
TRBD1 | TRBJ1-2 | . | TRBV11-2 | TGTGCCAGCAGCTTAGCCCGTGACAGGGGATATGGCTACACCTTC | CASSLARDRGYGYTF
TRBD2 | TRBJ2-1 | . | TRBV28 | TGTGCCAGCAGTCGGGGACTAGCGGTGGGGAATGAGCAGTTCTTC | CASSRGLAVGNEQFF
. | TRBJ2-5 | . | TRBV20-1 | TGCAGTGCTTTTCGGGGGGAGACCCAGTACTTC | CSAFRGETQYF
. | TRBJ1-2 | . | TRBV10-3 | TGTGCCGCATCGGATTATCCAGGGAATGGCTACACCTTC | CAASDYPGNGYTF
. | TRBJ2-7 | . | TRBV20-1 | TGCAGTGCCTCCCCTTTCGGGGAGCAGTACTTC | CSASPFGEQYF
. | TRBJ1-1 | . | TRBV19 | TGTGCCAGTAGTATCGGGGGTTACACTGAAGCTTTCTTT | CASSIGGYTEAFF
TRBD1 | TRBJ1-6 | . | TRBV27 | TGTGCCAGCAGTTTAAGGAGGAGGGGACAGGGGGGTACACCCCTCCACTTT | CASSLRRRGQGGTPLHF
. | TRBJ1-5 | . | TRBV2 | TGTGCCAGCAGTGAAGCGGGGTGGAGGAGCAATCAGCCCCAGCATTTT | CASSEAGWRSNQPQHF
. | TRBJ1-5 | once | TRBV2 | TGTGCCAGCAGTACCGGGAGGGCGAGTCAGCCCCAGCATTTT | CASSTGRASQPQHF
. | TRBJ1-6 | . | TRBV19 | TGTGCCAGTAGTATACGAGGGCGGTCACCCCTCCACTTT | CASSIRGRSPLHF
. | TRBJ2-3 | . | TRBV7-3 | TGTGCCAGCAGCTTAGCGGCGGGACCTAGCACAGATACGCAGTATTTT | CASSLAAGPSTDTQYF
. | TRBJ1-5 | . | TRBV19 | TGTGCCAGTAGTATAGGGCCCAATCAGCCCCAGCATTTT | CASSIGPNQPQHF
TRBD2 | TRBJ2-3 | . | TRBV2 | TGTGCCAGCAGGAGCGGGGTCATCACAGATACGCAGTATTTT | CASRSGVITDTQYF
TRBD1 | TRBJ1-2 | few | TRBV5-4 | TGTGCCAGCAGCTTCCCCGGACAGGGGACCTATGGCTACACCTTC | CASSFPGQGTYGYTF
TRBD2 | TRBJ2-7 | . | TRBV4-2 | TGTGCCAGCAGCCAAGAGACTAGCGAGTACGAGCAGTACTTC | CASSQETSEYEQYF
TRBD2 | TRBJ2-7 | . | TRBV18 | TGTGCCAGCTCCCACGGGGGGGAACCCTACGAGCAGTACTTC | CASSHGGEPYEQYF
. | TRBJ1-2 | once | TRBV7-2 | TGTGCCAGCAGCTCCCAACAGGGCCGCACGCACTTTGGCTACACCTTC | CASSSQQGRTHFGYTF
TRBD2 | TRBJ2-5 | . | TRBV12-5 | TGTGCTAGTGGTTTACAGGGACTAGCGGGAGGCCGGGAGACCCAGTACTTC | CASGLQGLAGGRETQYF
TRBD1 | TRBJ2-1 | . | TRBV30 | TGTGCCTGGGGGGACAGGGTTAACAATGAGCAGTTCTTC | CAWGDRVNNEQFF
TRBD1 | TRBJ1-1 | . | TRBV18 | TGTGCCAGCTCACCGGGGGACAGCGCTGAAGCTTTCTTT | CASSPGDSAEAFF
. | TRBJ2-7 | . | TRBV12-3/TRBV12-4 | TGTGCCAGCAGTCTCCAGGCCGAGCAGTACTTC | CASSLQAEQYF
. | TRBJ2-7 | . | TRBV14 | TGTGCCAGCAGCCAGACGGGACCTTTAGGGGGGCAGTACTTC | CASSQTGPLGGQYF